The entry below gives a single T cell receptor beta chain sequence along with its context. Clones were read by immunoSEQ multiplex PCR, and TCRdb kept only the in-frame ones, dropping some. The sample carries under 80,000 clones, about 89% recorded once. The sample is drawn from a study of blood T cell repertoires in COVID-19. The wider study: Spain, Italy and the United States supplied samples that represented acute and convalescent COVID-19. T cells, B-cell-depleted T cells, or PBMCs supplied cDNA or gDNA.

Germline-derived CDR1 and CDR2 are LGHNA and YNFKEQ. The CDR3 totals 15 residues. J lost 5 bases, V lost 5 bases, and 4 bases had no gene match. This chain uses TRBV4-2 with TRBJ2-1, with 12 bases identical to TRBD2. Sequenced sample: peripheral blood. The receptor comes from a man aged 55 to 70 with acute or convalescent COVID-19. The CDR3 DNA reads as TGTGCCAGCAGCAGCGGGACTAGCGGGCACAATGAGCAGTTCTTC. The encoded protein is CASSSGTSGHNEQFF.